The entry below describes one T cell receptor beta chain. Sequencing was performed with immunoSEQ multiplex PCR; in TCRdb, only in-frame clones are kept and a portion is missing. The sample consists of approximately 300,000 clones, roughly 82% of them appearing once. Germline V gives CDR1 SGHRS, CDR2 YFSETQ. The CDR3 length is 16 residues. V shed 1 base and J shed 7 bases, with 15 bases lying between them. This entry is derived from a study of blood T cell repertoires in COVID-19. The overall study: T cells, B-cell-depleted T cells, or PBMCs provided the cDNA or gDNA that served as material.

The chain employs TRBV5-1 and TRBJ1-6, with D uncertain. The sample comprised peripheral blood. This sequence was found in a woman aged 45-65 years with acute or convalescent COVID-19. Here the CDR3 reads CASSLSEQAGNSPLHF. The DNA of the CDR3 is TGCGCCAGCAGCTTGAGTGAGCAGGCAGGCAATTCACCCCTCCACTTT.